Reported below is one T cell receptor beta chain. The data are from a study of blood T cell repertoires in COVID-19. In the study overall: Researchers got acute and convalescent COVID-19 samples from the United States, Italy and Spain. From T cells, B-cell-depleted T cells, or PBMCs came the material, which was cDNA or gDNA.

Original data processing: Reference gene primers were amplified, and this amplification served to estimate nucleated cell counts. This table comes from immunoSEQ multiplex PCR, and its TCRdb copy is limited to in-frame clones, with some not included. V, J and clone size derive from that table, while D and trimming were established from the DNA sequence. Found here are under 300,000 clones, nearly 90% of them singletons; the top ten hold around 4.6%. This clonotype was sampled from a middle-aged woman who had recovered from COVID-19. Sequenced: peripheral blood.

The CDR3 DNA follows: TGTGCCAGCAGCCAGCTAGCGGGGTCCTACAATGAGCAGTTCTTC. Translated, it gives CASSQLAGSYNEQFF. The rearrangement joins TRBV5-4 to TRBJ2-1; 9 bases are a match to TRBD2. Germline assignment: CDR1 SGHNT and CDR2 YYREEE (reference sequence). The CDR3 spans 15 residues. J gave up 1 base and V 4 bases, and 3 bases lay outside the gene matches. The full variable domain, rest sourced from reference TRBV5-4 and TRBJ2-1, is ETGVTQSPTHLIKTRGQQVTLRCSSQSGHNTVSWYQQALGQGPQFIFQYYREEENGRGNFPPRFSGLQFPNYSSELNVNALELDDSALYLCASSQLAGSYNEQFFGPGTRLTVL.